This T cell receptor beta chain was profiled in a study of cytomegalovirus exposure and HLA in healthy donors (dated by TCRdb to the late 2010s). About the study as a whole: An earlier analysis of approximately 640 of the donors reported roughly 270 Gb of sequence data and roughly 110 million unique TCR beta sequences from about 179 million T cells. An early release that covered more than 550 HLA-typed donors contained around 300 gigabases of sequencing data and roughly 84 million unique TCR sequences. The genetic ancestry cluster associated with self-reported Caucasian donors included 70% to 85% of the 398 genotyped donors. The study was designed to test whether signatures of past pathogen exposure could be identified by cataloging public T cell receptors. The T cell repertoires of some 670 subjects were profiled by immunosequencing and related to cytomegalovirus serostatus. In addition to the first cohort of 650 to 750 subjects, a separate validation cohort of 120 different subjects was used. To predict cytomegalovirus infection status, the study brought together high-throughput TCR immunosequencing, statistical association of individual TCRs with disease status, and machine learning. A later analysis re-examined previously published TCR beta repertoires from more than 550 donors and added high-resolution HLA genotyping to investigate patterns of TCR occurrence. The later analysis used no new phenotypic data to find candidate immune exposures, relying instead on TCR beta sequences and their occurrence across donors. To decide whether each TCR beta V gene segment behaved as functional or pseudogenic, an earlier analysis of 587 of the donors relied on high-throughput TCR beta sequencing. Donor age, sex, ethnicity and CMV serostatus were compiled alongside the repertoire data. In a later genetic analysis, genome-wide SNP genotypes for about three fifths of the roughly 670 donors were used, and that subset was treated as a discovery cohort. Every repertoire in the discovery cohort had been generated on one and the same sequencing platform. HLA typing included class I and class II loci at four-digit resolution. The number of donors typed differed by locus, with roughly 629-640 for A, B, C, DRB1 and DQB1, around 500 for DQA1, about 610 for DPA1, and some 440 for DPB1. Roughly 5 DR-DQ haplotypes were treated as single units for association and clustering because of strong linkage in the cohort. On average, roughly 250,000 unique TCR beta nucleotide sequences were sequenced per donor among more than 350 genotyped donors of the cohort, with roughly 19% of those sequences being non-productive.

Here is what the overall study found, with its caveats: The presence/absence analyses assumed that sequencing depth was roughly uniform across donors, and that assumption may not be true. Because HLA typing was unavailable for some donors at each locus, only the typed subset was used in association tests. The only immune exposure information available for the cohort was CMV serostatus. Specific HLA alleles were associated with 15,000 to 20,000 TCR beta sequences at a false discovery rate of 0.05 in a later analysis. Most TCR sequences were seen in very few donors, while some public TCRs were found in many individuals. Because counts were too low, about 18 rarely observed V segments, including chromosome 9 orphons, were left out of the earlier analysis of about 620 of the donors. According to a later analysis, TCR association rates differed among HLA loci, with DRB1 alleles showing the most associated TCRs and HLA-C alleles showing the fewest. Only TCR beta chains were sequenced in this cohort, and the absence of alpha or paired-chain data limited detectable features. Several of the top co-occurrence clusters appeared to be linked to parvovirus B19, influenza, CMV and Epstein-Barr virus, according to a later analysis. In an earlier analysis of some 500 of the donors, most TCR beta V segments were observed in productive rearrangements about 90% or about 30% of the time, broadly matching IMGT annotations. A later genetic analysis reported fewer N-insertions in productive TCRs among donors in an Asian-associated ancestry cluster than the roughly 620-donor mean. Cytomegalovirus status was reported to be diagnosed by the classifier with high specificity and sensitivity in both the original and validation cohorts. Linkage disequilibrium might explain the correlated functional status among segregating V segments, but an unknown experimental factor could not be excluded. A group of highly shared sequence variants was considered likely to be a technical artifact of the sequencing pipeline. A few of the identified cytomegalovirus-associated TCR beta chains were confirmed in vitro to be specific for cytomegalovirus antigens. When HLA alleles, especially DR and DQ, strongly co-occurred, attributing TCR associations to individual alleles was difficult. The 87-base-pair reads could not distinguish some IMGT-functional V segments, including TRBV6-2 and TRBV6-3, so those segments were excluded. Compared with equally common non-associated chains, HLA-associated TCR beta chains in a later analysis were more clonally expanded and had lower generation probabilities. The authors suggested that the approach could potentially be extended to other disease states and immunological phenotypes. An association between a missense DCLRE1C variant and V-gene and J-gene trimming of TCR beta chains was found in a later genetic analysis and replicated in an independent cohort. The study listed 164 TCR beta chains as associated with cytomegalovirus. A later analysis found that most CMV-associated TCR beta chains appeared HLA-restricted, with HLA associations seemingly driven largely by CMV exposure. A further reported finding was that TCR beta sequences accurately predicted the HLA-A and HLA-B alleles for most subjects in the first cohort.

Looking up the germline V gene yields CDR1 LGHNA and CDR2 YSLEER. Trimming takes 1 base from V and 3 bases from J, and the germline ends sit 12 bases apart. The CDR3, cysteine through phenylalanine, is 15 amino acids long. The entry retains the CDR3 DNA only, 45 bases that are in frame from base 1. A note on this clone: The antigen it binds to is not known. Base quality data are lacking; no much larger clone is found one base away.

The cohort consisted of approximately 670 healthy bone marrow donors. At the time of sampling, all cohort members were nominally healthy, though unrecorded immune exposures were likely present. The donor tested CMV seronegative and was one of the 352 seronegative cohort members. Every donor gave a peripheral blood sample, and the peripheral blood mononuclear cells from that sample were used for TCR beta sequencing. Genomic DNA was extracted from the blood cell samples with the Qiagen DNeasy Blood Extraction Kit. Receptors were amplified or captured by the immunoSEQ multiplex PCR assay. For the multiplex PCR, a mixture combining 60 forward primers for TCR Vbeta segments and 13 reverse primers for TCR Jbeta segments was used. A multiplex PCR assay on genomic DNA amplified the CDR3 region of rearranged TCR beta genes. The amplified TCR beta libraries were sequenced on the Illumina HiSeq System as 87-base-pair reads. Per the authors' processing: A later analysis tallied some 79 million unique TCR beta chains across the roughly 610 repertoires, and about 12 million of those chains were shared by two or more donors. Raw reads were error-corrected and collapsed into unique sequences by a nearest-neighbor algorithm in which closely related sequences were merged to remove PCR and sequencing errors. V, D and J gene segments were assigned by aligning CDR3 sequences to IMGT reference sequences. Each retained sequence needed at least a six-nucleotide match to both a V gene segment and a J gene segment. A rearrangement counted as productive if the CDR3 had no stop codons and remained in frame with V and J, and every other rearrangement counted as non-productive. CDR3 was defined according to IMGT convention as the region running from the second conserved V-encoded cysteine to the conserved J-encoded phenylalanine. The earlier analysis of about 640 of the donors excluded any sequence lacking an unambiguous match to a single V gene segment. In an earlier analysis of roughly 500 of the donors, V segments were called functional above 56.7% productive rearrangements and were called segregating when the between-donor standard deviation exceeded 5%. A statistical classification framework was built to diagnose cytomegalovirus status from the catalog of TCR beta chain sequences. In a later analysis, V and J genes were assigned by comparing TCR nucleotide sequences against IMGT/GENE-DB human TR gene sequences. The TCRdist pipeline was used in a later analysis to assign CDR3 sequences and most-parsimonious VDJ recombination scenarios. In a later analysis, each TCR beta chain was defined by its CDR3 amino acid sequence together with its V-gene family, and reads without a unique V-gene family were excluded. To address suspected cross-contamination and a sequencing artifact, a later analysis removed a few hundred highly shared, low-generation-probability nucleotide sequences. In a later analysis, a clonal expansion index for each public chain was calculated from normalized within-repertoire ranks of inferred template counts. In a later analysis, generation probabilities were computed with a VDJ recombination model fitted to out-of-frame rearrangements, and the resulting probabilities were checked against IGoR. In a later analysis, hypergeometric tests were used to score TCR-TCR, TCR-HLA and TCR-CMV co-occurrence, with a repertoire-size bias correction applied to TCR pairs. False discovery rates were estimated in a later analysis by permuting HLA or CMV assignments 20 times. In a later analysis, co-occurring TCRs were grouped with DBSCAN, and TCRdist sequence similarity was added when clustering was performed within HLA-allele-positive subsets. Repertoires with fewer than 30,000 or more than 120,000 public chains were left out of co-occurrence clustering, as were five repertoires with anomalous nucleotide sharing. Drawn from immuneACCESS, this table holds only the in-frame rearrangements with V and J called that TCRdb kept. Clones are partly lost; checked studies trace under half to an unresolved V gene and leave the rest unexplained. The V and J calls and the clone size are those of that table, but D and trimming were determined from the DNA. A total of roughly 180,000 clones appear in this sample, more than 65% of them only once. 1.3% of the sample goes to the ten largest clones.

The origin of this receptor is a man aged 25-40 years in good health and CMV-seronegative. The rearrangement combines TRBV4-3 with TRBJ1-1; too little of a D gene remains to name it. Sample: PBMCs. The DNA sequence is TGCGCCAGCAGCCAAGCCCAAACCGGGGACACTGAAGCTTTCTTT. Its translation is CASSQAQTGDTEAFF.